This record covers a single TCR beta chain. The sample belongs to a study of blood T cell repertoires in COVID-19. The overall study: Acute and convalescent COVID-19 samples came from the United States, Italy and Spain. Nucleic acid was either cDNA or gDNA, and it came from T cells, B-cell-depleted T cells, or PBMCs.

Authors' analysis steps: Estimation of nucleated cell counts was performed using reference gene primer amplification. The method was immunoSEQ multiplex PCR; TCRdb's version includes in-frame clones alone and lacks a portion of them. That table is the source of V, J and clone size, and D and trimming were worked out from the DNA. The sample shows 100,000 to 150,000 clones, 79% of them seen only once. This clonotype was obtained from a man between 40 and 49 years old with active or convalescent COVID-19. Sequenced sample: peripheral blood.

This chain's CDR3 is CASTDPWGPSSYNEQFF. The CDR3 nucleotides read TGTGCCAGCACCGATCCGTGGGGGCCCAGCTCCTACAATGAGCAGTTCTTC. The chain uses TRBV27 and TRBJ2-1; tentatively, D is TRBD1 (6 bases). Between the trimmed V and J ends, which lost 7 bases and 0 bases, there was a span of 19 bases. Germline CDR1 is MNHEY and CDR2 is SMNVEV (reference sequence). The CDR3 totals 17 residues.